The next 16 T cell receptor beta chains were all read from a single sample in a study of PD-1 blockade in classical Hodgkin lymphoma. Time point reported: newly diagnosed, previously untreated cHL patient sample. Generated by immunoSEQ multiplex PCR, the TCRdb table keeps only in-frame clones and is missing some. The sample records roughly 34,000 clones, 90% to 95% being singletons. Sequenced sample: peripheral blood mononuclear cells (PBMCs). The receptors stem from a human donor with classical Hodgkin lymphoma.

The V and J genes are TRBV5-1 and TRBJ2-6, with D tentatively TRBD2 (5 bases). V was clipped by 5 bases and J by 2 bases, with 17 bases between them. CDR1 SGHRS and CDR2 YFSETQ come from the germline V gene. The CDR3 is 17 amino acids. CDR3 coding DNA: TGCGCCAGCAGTCCTCCCATTTCCGGGGCTGGGGCCAACGTCCTGACTTTC. Its protein is CASSPPISGAGANVLTF. The variable domain in full, with the rest retrieved from reference TRBV5-1 and TRBJ2-6, is KAGVTQTPRYLIKTRGQQVTLSCSPISGHRSVSWYQQTPGQGLQFLFEYFSETQRNKGNFPGRFSGRQFSNSRSEMNVSTLELGDSALYLCASSPPISGAGANVLTFGAGSRLTVL.

The genes are TRBV5-1 and TRBJ2-7; D is ambiguous. V lost 6 bases, J lost 0 bases, and 10 bases lay in between. From germline, CDR1 is SGHRS and CDR2 YFSETQ. This CDR3 is built from 13 residues. The CDR3 sequence is CASTGQSSYEQYF. CDR3 DNA sequence: TGCGCCAGCACTGGTCAGAGCTCCTACGAGCAGTACTTC.

The chain combines TRBV4-3 with TRBJ2-5; TRBD1 aligns across 7 bases. The germline gives CDR1 LGHNA, CDR2 YSLEER. This CDR3 contains 14 residues. J lost 13 bases, V lost 1 base, and 12 bases had no gene match. CDR3 residues: CASSQGVRDSTPYF. In DNA form, the CDR3 reads TGCGCCAGCAGCCAAGGAGTCCGGGACAGTACACCGTACTTC.

The DNA of the CDR3 is TGCGCCAGCAGCCCCTCCAGGGAGGGTTGGGGGCCAAGGGCGAAGAATGAGCAGTTCTTC. As protein: CASSPSREGWGPRAKNEQFF. The chain has TRBV5-1 and TRBJ2-1; maybe TRBD2 (7 bases). Germline loops: CDR1 SGHRS, CDR2 YFSETQ. This CDR3 has 20 residues. V was cut by 4 bases and J by 7 bases, with 33 bases left in between.

J is TRBJ2-7 and V is TRBV30; D gene uncertain. This CDR3 comprises 12 residues. CDR1 GTSNPN and CDR2 SVGIG come from the germline V gene (reference sequence). V lost 4 bases and J lost 1, with 8 bases in between. In nucleotides, the CDR3 is TGTGCCTGGACACCGGGTTCCTACGAGCAGTACTTC. Translated, it gives CAWTPGSYEQYF.

The rearrangement joins TRBV27 to TRBJ2-1; tentatively, D is TRBD1 or TRBD2 (5 bases each). The germline V and J ends were trimmed by 2 bases and 4 bases, with 12 bases remaining between them. Looked up from germline, CDR1 is MNHEY and CDR2 is SMNVEV (reference sequence). The CDR3 extends over 15 amino acids. CDR3 nucleotides: TGTGCCAGCAGTTTAACCGGGAAGGGGTACAATGAGCAGTTCTTC. Translating gives CASSLTGKGYNEQFF.

The count of this clone is one. V and J are TRBV7-3 and TRBJ2-5, with D tentatively TRBD2 (5 bases). V lost 5 bases to trimming and J lost 5 bases, with 18 bases between them. Germline assignment: CDR1 SGHTA and CDR2 FQGTGA. CDR3 length: 15 residues. The CDR3 reads CASSEQFTGWETQYF. The CDR3 bases are TGTGCCAGCAGCGAGCAATTCACGGGGTGGGAGACCCAGTACTTC. Together with reference TRBV7-3 and TRBJ2-5, the CDR3 gives the full variable domain: GAGVSQTPSNKVTEKGKYVELRCDPISGHTALYWYRQSLGQGPEFLIYFQGTGAADDSGLPNDRFFAVRPEGSVSTLKIQRTERGDSAVYLCASSEQFTGWETQYFGPGTRLLVL.

The chain is built from TRBV21-1 and TRBJ2-6; the table's D gene call, TRBD1, was not cross checked with the DNA. TRBV21-1 is a pseudogene segment. The CDR3 spans 22 residues. The DNA for the CDR3 is TGTGCCAGCAGCAAGGCCCCCAAAACTAGGGGGCCCTACATCTCTGGGGCCAACGTCCTGACTTTC. Protein product: CASSKAPKTRGPYISGANVLTF.

The chain employs TRBV6-5 and TRBJ2-3; no definite D call. The CDR3 extends over 13 amino acids. V shed 2 bases and J shed 2 bases, with 5 bases lying between them. Germline CDR1 and CDR2: MNHEY and SVGAGI. The CDR3 reads CASSYQDTDTQYF. The CDR3 DNA is TGTGCCAGCAGTTACCAGGACACAGATACGCAGTATTTT.

The chain uses TRBV7-2 and TRBJ2-2; D remains unclear. Germline lookup yields CDR1 SGHTA and CDR2 FQGNSA. V was pared by 3 bases and J by 1 base, with 0 bases between. This CDR3 has 12 amino acids. CDR3 sequence reads: CASSLNTGELFF. CDR3 DNA sequence: TGTGCCAGCAGCTTGAACACCGGGGAGCTGTTTTTT.

The rearrangement links TRBV11-1 to TRBJ2-5; D gene uncertain. V was pared by 8 bases and J by 5 bases, with 3 bases between. The germline CDR1 and CDR2 sequences are SGHAT and FQDESV (reference sequence). The CDR3 length is 9 residues. DNA of the CDR3: TGTGCCAGCGGGGAGACCCAGTACTTC. Translating gives CASGETQYF. Full variable domain (rest looked up from reference TRBV11-1 and TRBJ2-5): EAEVAQSPRYKITEKSQAVAFWCDPISGHATLYWYRQILGQGPELLVQFQDESVVDDSQLPKDRFSAERLKGVDSTLKIQPAELGDSAMYLCASGETQYFGPGTRLLVL.

The J gene is TRBJ2-5, the V gene TRBV4-2; D unclear. Per germline, CDR1 LGHNA and CDR2 YNFKEQ. V was clipped by 0 bases and J by 4 bases, with 15 bases between them. The CDR3 is made up of 16 amino acids. The CDR3 coding sequence is TGTGCCAGCAGCCAAGATCCCCGGAGATCGGCAGAGACCCAGTACTTC. Translated, it gives CASSQDPRRSAETQYF.

This chain joins TRBV9 and TRBJ2-3, with D possibly matching TRBD2 (5 bases). The germline V gene encodes CDR1 SGDLS and CDR2 YYNGEE. V dropped 6 bases and J dropped 2 bases, with 22 bases sitting between them. The CDR3 extends over 17 amino acids. Here the CDR3 reads CASTLRGSGLHTDTQYF. CDR3 nucleotide sequence: TGTGCCAGCACCCTTCGGGGAAGCGGCCTTCACACAGATACGCAGTATTTT.

This chain joins TRBV19 and TRBJ2-2, with TRBD1 matching 11 bases. Trimming at V came to 2 bases and at J to 5 bases, leaving 7 bases not matched to a gene. This CDR3 has 17 residues. The V gene's germline CDR1 is LNHDA and CDR2 SQIVND (reference sequence). CDR3 DNA sequence: TGTGCCAGTAGTATAAGGGACAGGGGGGGACCGACCGGGGAGCTGTTTTTT. The encoded protein is CASSIRDRGGPTGELFF.

This clone appeared a few times. V and J are TRBV25-1 and TRBJ1-6; D is possibly TRBD1 (5 bases). This CDR3 has 14 amino acids. Between the trimmed V and J ends, which lost 2 bases and 10 bases, there was a span of 12 bases. Germline lookup yields CDR1 MGHDK and CDR2 SYGVNS. The CDR3 nucleotides are TGTGCCAGCAGTGAAGGGCAGGGAGGGTCACCCCTCCACTTT. This encodes CASSEGQGGSPLHF.

The gene calls are TRBV2 and TRBJ2-7; 7 bases align to TRBD1. Germline V lookup: CDR1 SNHLY, CDR2 FYNNEI. With 6 bases clipped from V and 4 bases from J, the junction kept 9 bases outside the gene matches. This CDR3 comprises 14 residues. The chain's CDR3 is CASRRDGTAYEQYF. As DNA, the CDR3 is TGTGCCAGCAGGCGAGATGGGACAGCTTACGAGCAGTACTTC. Variable domain in full (rest from reference TRBV2 and TRBJ2-7): EPEVTQTPSHQVTQMGQEVILRCVPISNHLYFYWYRQILGQKVEFLVSFYNNEISEKSEIFDDQFSVERPDGSNFTLKIRSTKLEDSAMYFCASRRDGTAYEQYFGPGTRLTVT.